This T cell receptor beta chain was sequenced during a study of T cells in Graves' hyperthyroidism and ophthalmopathy. CDR1 and CDR2 (germline): SEHNR, FQNEAQ (reference sequence). The V end was cut by 5 bases, the J end by 8 bases, with 16 bases between. The CDR3 has 15 residues. The source material, RNA transcripts, was used to amplify TCR beta CDR3 regions. During a first-round RT-PCR of the TCR CDR3, the HTBI primer set was used. TCRdb recomputed calls from the multiplex PCR reads with MiXCR, one row per CDR3 protein. This sample has roughly 840,000 distinct CDR3 sequences; approximately 40% occur once, and the top ten carry approximately 10%.

J is TRBJ1-6 and V is TRBV7-9, with D possibly being TRBD1 (5 bases). The sequencing input was blood. This sequence was found in a man younger than 35 with Graves' hyperthyroidism. CDR3: CASSPDGTGDSPLHF. Written as DNA, the CDR3 is TGTGCCAGCAGCCCTGACGGGACGGGCGATTCACCCCTCCACTTT.